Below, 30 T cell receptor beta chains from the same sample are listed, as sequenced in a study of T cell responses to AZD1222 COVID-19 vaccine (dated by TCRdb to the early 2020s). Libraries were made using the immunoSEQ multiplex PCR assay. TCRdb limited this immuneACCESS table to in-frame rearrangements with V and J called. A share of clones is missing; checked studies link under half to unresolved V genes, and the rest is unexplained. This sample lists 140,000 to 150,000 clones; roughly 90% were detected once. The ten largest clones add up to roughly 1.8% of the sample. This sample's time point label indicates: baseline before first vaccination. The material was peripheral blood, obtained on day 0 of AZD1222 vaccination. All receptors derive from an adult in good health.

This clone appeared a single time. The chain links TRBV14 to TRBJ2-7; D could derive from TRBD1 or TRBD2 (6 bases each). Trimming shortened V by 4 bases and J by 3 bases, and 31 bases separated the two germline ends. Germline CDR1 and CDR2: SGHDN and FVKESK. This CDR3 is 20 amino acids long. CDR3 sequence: CASSLDRTAGSVLLNYEQYF. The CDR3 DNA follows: TGTGCCAGCAGCCTGGACCGGACAGCGGGTAGCGTCCTACTAAACTACGAGCAGTACTTC.

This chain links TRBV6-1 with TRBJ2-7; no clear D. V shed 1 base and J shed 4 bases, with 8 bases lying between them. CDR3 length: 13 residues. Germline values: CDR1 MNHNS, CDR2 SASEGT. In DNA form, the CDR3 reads TGTGCCAGCAGTGAAGGCCCTCCTTACGAGCAGTACTTC. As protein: CASSEGPPYEQYF.

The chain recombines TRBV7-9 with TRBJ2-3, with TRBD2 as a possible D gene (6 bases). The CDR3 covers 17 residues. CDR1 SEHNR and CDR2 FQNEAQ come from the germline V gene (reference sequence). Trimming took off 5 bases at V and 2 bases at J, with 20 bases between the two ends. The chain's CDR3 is CASSPARTGEHTDTQYF. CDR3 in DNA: TGTGCCAGCAGCCCTGCCCGTACGGGAGAACACACAGATACGCAGTATTTT.

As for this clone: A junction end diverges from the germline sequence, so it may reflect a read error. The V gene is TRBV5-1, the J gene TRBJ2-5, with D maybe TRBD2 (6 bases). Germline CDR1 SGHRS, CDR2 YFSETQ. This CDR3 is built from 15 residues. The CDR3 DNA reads TGCGCCAGCAGATTGGGGTACGGGAGTCAAGAGACCCAGTACTTC. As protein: CASRLGYGSQETQYF.

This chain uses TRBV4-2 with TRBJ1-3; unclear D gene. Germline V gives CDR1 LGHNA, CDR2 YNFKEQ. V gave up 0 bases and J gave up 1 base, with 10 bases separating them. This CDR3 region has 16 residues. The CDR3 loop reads CASSQEVEISGNTIYF. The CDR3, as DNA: TGTGCCAGCAGCCAAGAAGTTGAGATTTCTGGAAACACCATATATTTT.

CDR3 loop: CAWSGDRGNSNQPQHF. Written as DNA, the CDR3 is TGTGCCTGGAGTGGGGACAGGGGGAATAGCAATCAGCCCCAGCATTTT. This chain uses TRBV30 with TRBJ1-5; 11 bases agree with TRBD1. CDR3 size: 16 residues. Germline assignment: CDR1 GTSNPN and CDR2 SVGIG (reference sequence). V was pared by 1 base and J by 0 bases, with 2 bases of the junction left unmatched.

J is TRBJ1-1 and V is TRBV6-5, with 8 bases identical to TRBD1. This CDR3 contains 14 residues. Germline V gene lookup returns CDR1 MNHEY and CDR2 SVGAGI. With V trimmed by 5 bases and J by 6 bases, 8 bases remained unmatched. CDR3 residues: CASSTWTGRPEAFF. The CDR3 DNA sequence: TGTGCCAGCAGTACCTGGACAGGGAGGCCTGAAGCTTTCTTT.

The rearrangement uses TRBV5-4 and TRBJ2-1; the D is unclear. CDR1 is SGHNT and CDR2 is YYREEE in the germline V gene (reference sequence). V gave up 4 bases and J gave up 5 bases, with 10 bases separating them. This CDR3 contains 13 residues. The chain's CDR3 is CASSPAPNNEQFF. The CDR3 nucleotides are TGTGCCAGCAGCCCAGCACCTAACAATGAGCAGTTCTTC. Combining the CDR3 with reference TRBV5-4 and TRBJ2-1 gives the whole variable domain ETGVTQSPTHLIKTRGQQVTLRCSSQSGHNTVSWYQQALGQGPQFIFQYYREEENGRGNFPPRFSGLQFPNYSSELNVNALELDDSALYLCASSPAPNNEQFFGPGTRLTVL.

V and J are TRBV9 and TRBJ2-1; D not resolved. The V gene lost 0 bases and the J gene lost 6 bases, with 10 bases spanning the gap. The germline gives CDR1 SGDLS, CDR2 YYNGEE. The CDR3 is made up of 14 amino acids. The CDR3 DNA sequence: TGTGCCAGCAGCGTAGGGCTGTTTGGCAATGAGCAGTTCTTC. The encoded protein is CASSVGLFGNEQFF.

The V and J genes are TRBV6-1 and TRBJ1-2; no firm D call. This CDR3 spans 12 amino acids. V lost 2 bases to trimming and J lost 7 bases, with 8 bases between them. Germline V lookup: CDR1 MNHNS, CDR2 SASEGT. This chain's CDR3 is CASSEIPRGYTF. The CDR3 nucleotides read TGTGCCAGCAGTGAAATCCCGCGTGGCTACACCTTC.

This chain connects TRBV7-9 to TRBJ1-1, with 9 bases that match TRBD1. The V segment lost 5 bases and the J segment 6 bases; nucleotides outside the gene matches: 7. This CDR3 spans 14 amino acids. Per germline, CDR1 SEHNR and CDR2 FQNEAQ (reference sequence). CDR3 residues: CASSPWGQGSEAFF. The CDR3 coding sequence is TGTGCCAGCAGCCCCTGGGGACAGGGTTCTGAAGCTTTCTTT. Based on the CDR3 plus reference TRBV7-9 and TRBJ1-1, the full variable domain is DTGVSQNPRHKITKRGQNVTFRCDPISEHNRLYWYRQTLGQGPEFLTYFQNEAQLEKSRLLSDRFSAERPKGSFSTLEIQRTEQGDSAMYLCASSPWGQGSEAFFGQGTRLTVV.

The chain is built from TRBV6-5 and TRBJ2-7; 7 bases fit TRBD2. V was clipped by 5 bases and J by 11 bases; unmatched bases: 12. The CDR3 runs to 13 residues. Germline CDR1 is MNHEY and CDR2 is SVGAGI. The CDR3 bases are TGTGCCAGCAGTACCCCCCGGACCGCGGGGGAGTACTTC. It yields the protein CASSTPRTAGEYF.

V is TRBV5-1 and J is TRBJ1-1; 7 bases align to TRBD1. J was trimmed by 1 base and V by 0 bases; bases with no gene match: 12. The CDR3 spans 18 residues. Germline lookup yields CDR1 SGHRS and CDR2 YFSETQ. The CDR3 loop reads CASSLGIDTGVPNTEAFF. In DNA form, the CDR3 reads TGCGCCAGCAGCTTGGGGATTGACACAGGGGTGCCGAACACTGAAGCTTTCTTT.

The CDR3 nucleotides read TGTGCCAGCACCGACAGGGGAGGCACTGAAGCTTTCTTT. Amino acids: CASTDRGGTEAFF. This chain connects TRBV7-3 to TRBJ1-1, with TRBD1 identical over 8 bases. The CDR3 sequence is 13 residues long. The germline V gene encodes CDR1 SGHTA and CDR2 FQGTGA. Trimming removed 7 bases from V and 4 bases from J; junction bases left unmatched: 5.

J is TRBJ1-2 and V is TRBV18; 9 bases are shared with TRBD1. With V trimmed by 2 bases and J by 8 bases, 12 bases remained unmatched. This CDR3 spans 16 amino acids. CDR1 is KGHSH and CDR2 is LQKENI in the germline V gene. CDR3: CASSPKGQGSLRGYTF. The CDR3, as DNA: TGTGCCAGCTCACCAAAGGGACAGGGCTCCCTCCGCGGCTACACCTTC.

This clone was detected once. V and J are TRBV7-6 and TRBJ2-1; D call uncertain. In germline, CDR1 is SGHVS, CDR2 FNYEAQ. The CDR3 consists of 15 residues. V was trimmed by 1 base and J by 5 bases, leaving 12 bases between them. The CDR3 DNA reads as TGTGCCAGCAGCTTAGGGTTGACTGGAAACAATGAGCAGTTCTTC. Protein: CASSLGLTGNNEQFF.

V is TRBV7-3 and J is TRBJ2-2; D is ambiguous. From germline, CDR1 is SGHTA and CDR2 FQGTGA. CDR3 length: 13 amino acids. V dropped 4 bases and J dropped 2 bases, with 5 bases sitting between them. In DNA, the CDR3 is TGTGCCAGCAGCTCCCCAAACACCGGGGAGCTGTTTTTT. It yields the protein CASSSPNTGELFF.

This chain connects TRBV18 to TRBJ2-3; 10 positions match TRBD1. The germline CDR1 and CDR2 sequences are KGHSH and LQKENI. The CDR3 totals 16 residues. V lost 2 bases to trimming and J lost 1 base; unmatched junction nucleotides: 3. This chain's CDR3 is CASSPVGTGGTDTQYF. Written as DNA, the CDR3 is TGTGCCAGCTCACCAGTCGGGACAGGGGGCACAGATACGCAGTATTTT.

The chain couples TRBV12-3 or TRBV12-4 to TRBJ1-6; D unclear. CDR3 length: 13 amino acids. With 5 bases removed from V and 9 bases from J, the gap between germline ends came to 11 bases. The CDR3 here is CASSPARGSPLHF. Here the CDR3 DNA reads TGTGCCAGCAGTCCTGCCCGGGGTTCACCCCTCCACTTT.

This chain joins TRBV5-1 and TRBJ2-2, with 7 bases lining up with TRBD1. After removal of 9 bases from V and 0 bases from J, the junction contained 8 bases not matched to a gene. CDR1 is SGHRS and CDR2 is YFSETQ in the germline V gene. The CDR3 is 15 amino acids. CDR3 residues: CATHTGQANTGELFF. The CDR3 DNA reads TGCGCCACCCACACCGGACAGGCGAACACCGGGGAGCTGTTTTTT.

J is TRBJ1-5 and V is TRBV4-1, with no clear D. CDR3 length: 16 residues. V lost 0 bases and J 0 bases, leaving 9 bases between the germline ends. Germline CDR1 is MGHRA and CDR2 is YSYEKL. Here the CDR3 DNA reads TGCGCCAGCAGCCAAGAAGGGTATAATAGCAATCAGCCCCAGCATTTT. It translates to CASSQEGYNSNQPQHF.

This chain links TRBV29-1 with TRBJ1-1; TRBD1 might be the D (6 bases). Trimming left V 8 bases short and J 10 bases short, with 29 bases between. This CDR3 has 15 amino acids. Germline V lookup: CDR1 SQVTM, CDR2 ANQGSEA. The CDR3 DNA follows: TGCAGCCCAAGATTTTTCCCGGGACAAAGAGACGGAGCTTTCTTT. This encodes CSPRFFPGQRDGAFF.

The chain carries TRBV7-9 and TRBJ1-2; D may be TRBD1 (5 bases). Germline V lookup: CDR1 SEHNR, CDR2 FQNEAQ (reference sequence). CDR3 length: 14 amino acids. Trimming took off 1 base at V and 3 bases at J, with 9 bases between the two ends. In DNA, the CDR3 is TGTGCCAGCAGCTTAGGGGGCGCGGACTATGGCTACACCTTC. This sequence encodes CASSLGGADYGYTF. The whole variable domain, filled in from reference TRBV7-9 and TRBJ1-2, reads DTGVSQNPRHKITKRGQNVTFRCDPISEHNRLYWYRQTLGQGPEFLTYFQNEAQLEKSRLLSDRFSAERPKGSFSTLEIQRTEQGDSAMYLCASSLGGADYGYTFGSGTRLTVV.

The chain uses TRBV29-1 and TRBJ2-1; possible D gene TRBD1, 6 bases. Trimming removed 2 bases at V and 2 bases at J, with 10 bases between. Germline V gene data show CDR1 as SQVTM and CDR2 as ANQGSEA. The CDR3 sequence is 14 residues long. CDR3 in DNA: TGCAGCGTTGAAAGTGGGGGCACCTACAATGAGCAGTTCTTC. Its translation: CSVESGGTYNEQFF.

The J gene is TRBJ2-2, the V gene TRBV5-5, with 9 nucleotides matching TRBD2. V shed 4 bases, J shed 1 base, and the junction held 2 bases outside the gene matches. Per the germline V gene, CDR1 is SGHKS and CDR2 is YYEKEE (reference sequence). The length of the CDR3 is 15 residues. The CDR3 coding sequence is TGTGCCAGCAGCCTAGCGGGATGGAACACCGGGGAGCTGTTTTTT. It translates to CASSLAGWNTGELFF.

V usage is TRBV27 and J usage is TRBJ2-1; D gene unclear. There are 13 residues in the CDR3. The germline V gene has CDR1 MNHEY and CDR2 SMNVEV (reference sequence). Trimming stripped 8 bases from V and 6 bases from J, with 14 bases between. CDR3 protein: CASRRDYFNEQFF. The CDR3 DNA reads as TGTGCCAGCCGCCGAGATTACTTCAATGAGCAGTTCTTC.

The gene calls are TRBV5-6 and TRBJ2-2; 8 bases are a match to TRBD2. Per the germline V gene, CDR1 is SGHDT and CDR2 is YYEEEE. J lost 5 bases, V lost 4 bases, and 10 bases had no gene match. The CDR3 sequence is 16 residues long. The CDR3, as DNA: TGTGCCAGCAGCCCGTTGGTAGCGGGGCCGACCGGGGAGCTGTTTTTT. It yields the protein CASSPLVAGPTGELFF.

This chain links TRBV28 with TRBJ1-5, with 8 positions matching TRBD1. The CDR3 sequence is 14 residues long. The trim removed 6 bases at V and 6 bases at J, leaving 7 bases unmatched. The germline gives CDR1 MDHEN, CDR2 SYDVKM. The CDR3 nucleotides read TGTGCCAGCAGAAGTGACAGGGGTGGTCAGCCCCAGCATTTT. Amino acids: CASRSDRGGQPQHF.

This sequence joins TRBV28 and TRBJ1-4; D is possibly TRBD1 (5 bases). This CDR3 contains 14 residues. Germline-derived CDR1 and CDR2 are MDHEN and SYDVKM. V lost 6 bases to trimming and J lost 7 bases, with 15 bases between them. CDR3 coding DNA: TGTGCCAGCAGCCTGACAGTTCGGGGTGAAAAACTGTTTTTT. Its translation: CASSLTVRGEKLFF.

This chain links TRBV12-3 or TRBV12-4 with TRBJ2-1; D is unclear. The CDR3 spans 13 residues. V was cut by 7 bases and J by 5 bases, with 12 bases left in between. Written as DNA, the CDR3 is TGTGCCAGCACCTCAAGTTTCGACAATGAGCAGTTCTTC. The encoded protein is CASTSSFDNEQFF.